These 6 T cell receptor beta chains came from one sample sequenced in a study of T cell repertoires in cytomegalovirus infection. Their antigen targets remain unknown. TCRdb itself ran the reads through MiXCR, one entry per CDR3 protein. The table records about 340,000 distinct CDR3 sequences, 25% to 35% of them present only once. This material consisted of cultured PBMCs, taken from culture after CMV antigen stimulation. The receptors derive from a human donor in good health (CMV status not recorded). Some clones in this sample may be carry-over from other donors' samples.

V usage is TRBV7-9 and J usage is TRBJ1-1, with a possible D match to TRBD1 (6 bases). Germline assignment: CDR1 SEHNR and CDR2 FQNEAQ (reference sequence). This CDR3 comprises 13 residues. Between the trimmed V and J ends, which lost 5 bases and 13 bases, there was a span of 20 bases. The CDR3 region is CASSNRQASQLFF. The CDR3 DNA reads TGTGCCAGCAGCAACAGACAGGCCTCCCAGCTTTTCTTT.

The rearrangement links TRBV6-5 to TRBJ1-2, with no clear D. Trimming cost V 5 bases and J 4 bases, with 17 bases left between them. The CDR3 runs 15 residues. CDR1 MNHEY and CDR2 SVGAGI come from the germline V gene. CDR3 amino acids: CASSDPPEAVYGYTF. The DNA for the CDR3 is TGTGCCAGCAGTGACCCTCCGGAAGCTGTCTATGGCTACACCTTC.

This clonotype has only a few counts. J is TRBJ2-7 and V is TRBV7-2; maybe TRBD2 (6 bases). V was clipped by 5 bases and J by 4 bases, with 18 bases between them. The CDR3 runs to 15 residues. Germline CDR1 is SGHTA and CDR2 is FQGNSA. CDR3 sequence (DNA): TGTGCCAGCAGCCCCGTTGGGGGAGGCCCATACGAGCAGTACTTC. Translated: CASSPVGGGPYEQYF.

In the case of this clonotype: A much larger clone lies one base from this, so it may be a read error. The chain uses TRBV9 and TRBJ2-4; no definite D call. Germline CDR1 reads SGDLS; CDR2 reads YYNGEE. The CDR3 covers 16 residues. This CDR3 reads CAGSVGPKVAKNIQYF. In DNA form, the CDR3 reads TGTGCCGGCAGCGTAGGGCCTAAAGTAGCCAAAAACATTCAGTACTTC. The variable domain in full, completed from reference TRBV9 and TRBJ2-4, reads DSGVTQTPKHLITATGQRVTLRCSPRSGDLSVYWYQQSLDQGLQFLIQYYNGEERAKGNILERFSAQQFPDLHSELNLSSLELGDSALYFCAGSVGPKVAKNIQYFGAGTRLSVL.

V and J are TRBV6-2 or TRBV6-3 and TRBJ1-1; D possibly corresponds to TRBD1 (6 bases). The germline CDR1 and CDR2 sequences are MNHEY and SVGEGT. V lost 5 bases and J lost 6, with 13 bases in between. CDR3 length: 13 amino acids. CDR3 loop: CASSPDSRAEAFF. The DNA of the CDR3 is TGTGCCAGCAGTCCGGACAGTCGGGCTGAAGCTTTCTTT.

The sample holds many counts of this clonotype. The rearrangement joins TRBV4-2 to TRBJ2-2, with 8 bases lining up with TRBD2. Germline V CDR1 and CDR2: LGHNA, YNFKEQ. The V gene end was trimmed by 4 bases and the J gene end by 2 bases; junction bases not matched to a gene: 9. The length of the CDR3 is 17 residues. CDR3: CASSPRVSGTNTGELFF. CDR3 DNA: TGTGCCAGCAGCCCCCGGGTTAGCGGGACCAACACCGGGGAGCTGTTTTTT.